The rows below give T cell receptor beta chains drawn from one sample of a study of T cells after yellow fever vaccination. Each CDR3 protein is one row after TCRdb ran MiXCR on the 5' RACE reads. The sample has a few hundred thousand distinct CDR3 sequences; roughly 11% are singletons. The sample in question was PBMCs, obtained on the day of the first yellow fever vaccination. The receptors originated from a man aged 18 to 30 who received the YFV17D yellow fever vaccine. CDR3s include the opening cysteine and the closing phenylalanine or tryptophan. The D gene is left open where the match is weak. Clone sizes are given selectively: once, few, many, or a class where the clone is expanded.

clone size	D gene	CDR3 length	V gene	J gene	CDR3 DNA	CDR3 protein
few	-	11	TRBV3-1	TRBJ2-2	TGTGCCAGCAGCCATGTAGGGGAGCTGTTTTTT	CASSHVGELFF
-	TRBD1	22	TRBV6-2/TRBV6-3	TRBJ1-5	TGTGCCAGCAGACCGAGCCCGACCGCTTGGGGGACAGCAGAGTTGGGCAATCAGCCCCAGCATTTT	CASRPSPTAWGTAELGNQPQHF
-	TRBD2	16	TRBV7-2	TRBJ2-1	TGTGCCAGCAGCTTAGGGGGACTAGCGGGGGGAAACGAGCAGTTCTTC	CASSLGGLAGGNEQFF
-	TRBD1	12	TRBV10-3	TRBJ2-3	TGTGCCATCAGAGCACAGGGGACTACGCAGTATTTT	CAIRAQGTTQYF
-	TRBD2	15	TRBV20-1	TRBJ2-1	TGCAGTGCCCCTAAATTTGGGACTAGCGGAAATGAGCAGTTCTTC	CSAPKFGTSGNEQFF
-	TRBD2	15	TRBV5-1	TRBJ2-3	TGCGCCAGCAGCTTTCTAGCGGGCCTGACAGATACGCAGTATTTT	CASSFLAGLTDTQYF
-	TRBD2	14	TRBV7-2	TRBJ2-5	TGTGCCAGCAGCTCAGCGGGGACCCAAGAGACCCAGTACTTC	CASSSAGTQETQYF
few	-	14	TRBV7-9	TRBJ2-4	TGTGCCAGCAGCTTAGCAGATCTAGGGAACATTCAGTACTTC	CASSLADLGNIQYF
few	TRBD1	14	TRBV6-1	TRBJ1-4	TGTGCCAGCTGGCCGGGACAGATTAATGAAAAACTGTTTTTT	CASWPGQINEKLFF
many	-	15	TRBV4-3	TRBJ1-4	TGCGCCAGCAGCCAAGGGACAACAACTAATGAAAAACTGTTTTTT	CASSQGTTTNEKLFF
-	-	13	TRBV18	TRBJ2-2	TGTGCCAGCTCACCGGAGCGAACCGGGGAGCTGTTTTTT	CASSPERTGELFF
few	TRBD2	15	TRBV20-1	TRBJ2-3	TGCAGTGCTAGAGATGTCCTAGCGGGGTTAGATACGCAGTATTTT	CSARDVLAGLDTQYF
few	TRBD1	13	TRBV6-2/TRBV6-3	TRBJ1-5	TGTGCCAGTACAGGGGACGGCAATCAGCCCCAGCATTTT	CASTGDGNQPQHF